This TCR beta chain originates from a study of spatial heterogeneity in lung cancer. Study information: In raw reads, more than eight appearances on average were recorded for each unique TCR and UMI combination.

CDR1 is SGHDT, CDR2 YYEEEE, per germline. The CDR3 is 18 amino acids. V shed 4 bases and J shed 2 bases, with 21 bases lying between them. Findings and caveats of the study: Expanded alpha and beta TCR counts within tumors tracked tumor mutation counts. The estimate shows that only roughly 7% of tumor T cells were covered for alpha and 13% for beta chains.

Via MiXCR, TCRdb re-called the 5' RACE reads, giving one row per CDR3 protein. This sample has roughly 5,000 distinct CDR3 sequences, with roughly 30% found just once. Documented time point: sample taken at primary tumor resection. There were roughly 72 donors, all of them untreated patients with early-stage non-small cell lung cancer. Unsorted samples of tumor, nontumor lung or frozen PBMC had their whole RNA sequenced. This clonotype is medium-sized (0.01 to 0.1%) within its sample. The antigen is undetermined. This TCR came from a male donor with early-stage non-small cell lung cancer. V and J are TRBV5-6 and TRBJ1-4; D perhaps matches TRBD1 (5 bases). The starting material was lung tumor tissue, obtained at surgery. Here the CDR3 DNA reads TGTGCCAGCAGCCAAGACACTGGAGGGGAAGGGACTAATGAAAAACTGTTTTTT. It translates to CASSQDTGGEGTNEKLFF. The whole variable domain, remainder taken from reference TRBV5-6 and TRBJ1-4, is DAGVTQSPTHLIKTRGQQVTLRCSPKSGHDTVSWYQQALGQGPQFIFQYYEEEERQRGNFPDRFSGHQFPNYSSELNVNALLLGDSALYLCASSQDTGGEGTNEKLFFGSGTQLSVL.